This T cell receptor (beta chain) was identified in a study of blood T cell repertoires in COVID-19. Study-wide background: The cDNA or gDNA used as material had been derived from T cells, B-cell-depleted T cells, or PBMCs.

As processed by the authors: Researchers report that nucleated cell counts were estimated from reference gene primer amplification. The protocol was immunoSEQ multiplex PCR, while the TCRdb copy is restricted to in-frame clones and leaves out a portion. That table is the source of V, J and clone size, and D and trimming were worked out from the DNA. The table lists 250,000 or so clones, approximately 88% of them singletons, with about 2.5% in the top ten. This CDR3 is built from 12 residues. The germline gives CDR1 LNHNV, CDR2 YYDKDF (reference sequence). The V and J ends lost 3 bases and 8 bases respectively, with 10 bases between them. Cohorts were based on clinical histories the participants reported.

Material: PBMCs or T cells enriched from blood (not recorded which). The chain employs TRBV15 and TRBJ1-2; TRBD1 might be the D (6 bases). This receptor was obtained from a woman in her forties with acute COVID-19. The CDR3 spells CATSSARGGYTF. The CDR3 region has the DNA TGTGCCACCAGCAGTGCCAGGGGAGGCTACACCTTC.